A selection of T cell receptor beta chains follows, all from one sample in a study of T-cell memory formation after mild COVID-19. In TCRdb, the 5' RACE reads were re-called with MiXCR into one record per CDR3 protein. Of some 97,000 distinct CDR3 sequences in the sample, 8.5% to 14% were seen once. Sequenced material: PBMCs or a T cell subset sorted from them (not recorded which). The receptors derive from a man aged 18 to 30 who had mild COVID-19 (a few samples of this study predate the infection). Cell type and time point are not known. CDR3s include the opening cysteine and the closing phenylalanine or tryptophan. Clone size, where shown, is once, few, many, or a class for clones that have expanded.

v_call,cdr3_length,clone_size,cdr3_aa
TRBV4-2,14,NA,CASSQESGASEQYF
TRBV29-1,14,NA,CSAQTSGIYNEQFF
TRBV7-9,14,NA,CASSRYGGGDTQYF
TRBV30,14,few,CAWSASANTGELFF
TRBV5-5,16,NA,CASSLLGGIGANVLTF
TRBV11-2,13,few,CASRDPGGKEQYF
TRBV13,13,few,CASSPPNAYEQYF
TRBV3-1,16,few,CASSLGAGGSTDTQYF
TRBV4-3,14,NA,CASSQGGPPGELFF
TRBV9,11,few,CASGDTDTQYF